The next 22 T cell receptor beta chains were all read from a single sample in a study of cytomegalovirus exposure and HLA in healthy donors. Primers for the PCR totalled 60 Vbeta and 13 Jbeta. The protocol was immunoSEQ multiplex PCR, while the TCRdb copy is restricted to in-frame clones and leaves out a portion. The sample carries 150,000 or so clones, just under 75% recorded once. Sequencing was performed on PBMCs. Receptors originate from a woman aged 18-30 years in good health and CMV-seronegative.

The chain combines TRBV5-1 with TRBJ1-2; 11 nucleotides align to TRBD1. The germline V gene has CDR1 SGHRS and CDR2 YFSETQ. The CDR3 contains 15 residues. Losses at the gene ends were 4 bases for V and 7 bases for J; bases not matched to a gene: 9. The CDR3 protein is CASSRGDRGSTGYTF. DNA of the CDR3: TGCGCCAGCAGCCGAGGGGACAGGGGGTCTACTGGCTACACCTTC.

This CDR3 reads CASSPRTGGAEKLFF. The CDR3 bases are TGTGCCAGCTCACCTCGGACAGGAGGGGCTGAAAAACTGTTTTTT. This rearrangement joins TRBV18 to TRBJ1-4; TRBD1 matches 7 bases. The ends lost 3 bases at V and 7 bases at J; junction bases unmatched: 8. This CDR3 is 15 amino acids long. Per germline, CDR1 KGHSH and CDR2 LQKENI. Based on the CDR3 plus reference TRBV18 and TRBJ1-4, the full variable domain is NAGVMQNPRHLVRRRGQEARLRCSPMKGHSHVYWYRQLPEEGLKFMVYLQKENIIDESGMPKERFSAEFPKEGPSILRIQQVVRGDSAAYFCASSPRTGGAEKLFFGSGTQLSVL.

This chain uses TRBV6-1 with TRBJ1-2; D is uncertain. This CDR3 is built from 13 residues. V was pared by 5 bases and J by 3 bases, with 10 bases between. Germline V lookup: CDR1 MNHNS, CDR2 SASEGT. For the CDR3, the DNA is TGTGCCAGCAGTCGGGTCGGGGACTATGGCTACACCTTC. Its translation: CASSRVGDYGYTF.

The V call is TRBV6-5, the J call TRBJ1-2; perhaps TRBD1 as D (6 bases). Germline loops: CDR1 MNHEY, CDR2 SVGAGI. The CDR3 totals 14 residues. The V end was cut by 0 bases, the J end by 2 bases, with 7 bases between. Here the CDR3 DNA reads TGTGCCAGCAGTTACTCAGGACAGAACTATGGCTACACCTTC. Encoded protein: CASSYSGQNYGYTF.

The chain has TRBV11-3 and TRBJ1-2; D may be TRBD1 (6 bases). This CDR3 is 14 amino acids long. Germline-derived CDR1 and CDR2 are SGHNT and YENEEA. The V end lost 5 bases, the J end lost 8 bases, and 18 bases lay between the germline ends. The CDR3 protein is CASSPPGHRDGYTF. The CDR3 bases are TGTGCCAGCAGCCCGCCGGGACACAGGGACGGCTACACCTTC.

This clone was detected only once. V and J are TRBV6-5 and TRBJ1-2; TRBD1 matches 8 bases. Germline V gene lookup returns CDR1 MNHEY and CDR2 SVGAGI. This CDR3 has 14 residues. J was trimmed by 2 bases and V by 2 bases; bases with no gene match: 1. For the CDR3, the DNA is TGTGCCAGCAGTTACGGGACAGGAAACTATGGCTACACCTTC. The encoded protein is CASSYGTGNYGYTF.

This clone was detected a few times. The genes are TRBV6-5 and TRBJ2-2; D gene ambiguous. The CDR3 is 14 residues long. Trimming cost V 9 bases and J 5 bases, with 16 bases left between them. Germline assignment: CDR1 MNHEY and CDR2 SVGAGI. CDR3 nucleotide sequence: TGTGCCAGTTCTCAAGCGCCCGGAACCGGGGAGCTGTTTTTT. Amino acid sequence: CASSQAPGTGELFF.

This chain's CDR3 is CASSGSENYGYTF. The CDR3 DNA is TGCGCCAGCAGTGGGTCAGAGAACTATGGCTACACCTTC. The V gene is TRBV10-2, the J gene TRBJ1-2; D is ambiguous. The V and J ends lost 4 bases and 2 bases respectively, with 8 bases between them. Per germline, CDR1 WSHSY and CDR2 SAAADI. This CDR3 comprises 13 residues.

The rearrangement joins TRBV7-2 to TRBJ2-3; 12 nucleotides match TRBD2. J lost 2 bases, V lost 2 bases, and 5 bases had no gene match. Germline CDR1 SGHTA, CDR2 FQGNSA. CDR3 length: 17 amino acids. The CDR3 DNA is TGTGCCAGCAGCTTAACCCTAGCGGGAGGGACCACAGATACGCAGTATTTT. This translates into CASSLTLAGGTTDTQYF.

This chain joins TRBV5-6 and TRBJ1-5; 8 positions agree with TRBD1. CDR3 length equals 15 residues. The J segment lost 4 bases and the V segment lost 4 bases, leaving 7 bases of the junction unmatched. The germline gives CDR1 SGHDT, CDR2 YYEEEE. The CDR3 reads CASSVGTGRNQPQHF. CDR3 bases: TGTGCCAGCAGCGTGGGGACAGGCCGTAATCAGCCCCAGCATTTT.

This clone turned up a few times. The genes are TRBV5-4 and TRBJ2-5, with 8 bases lining up with TRBD2. The J call may be wrong; the DNA end is better matched by TRBJ2-7. The CDR3 is 14 residues long. From germline, CDR1 is SGHNT and CDR2 YYREEE (reference sequence). DNA of the CDR3: TGTGCCAGCAGCCAGACTAGCGAATTCTACGAGCAGTACTTC. It is translated as CASSQTSEFYEQYF.

J is TRBJ2-1 and V is TRBV27; the D gene is possibly TRBD2 (5 bases). This CDR3 has 17 amino acids. The germline V gene has CDR1 MNHEY and CDR2 SMNVEV (reference sequence). The germline V and J ends were trimmed by 5 bases and 4 bases, with 21 bases remaining between them. Here the CDR3 DNA reads TGTGCCAGCAGTACCCCGGAGGCCTACGTAGAGTACAATGAGCAGTTCTTC. Protein product: CASSTPEAYVEYNEQFF.

This CDR3 is CASSRDRNTEAFF. Written as DNA, the CDR3 is TGTGCCAGCAGCCGGGACAGAAACACTGAAGCTTTCTTT. The chain carries TRBV7-8 and TRBJ1-1; 7 bases fit TRBD1. Germline V gene data show CDR1 as SGHVS and CDR2 as FQNEAQ. The length of the CDR3 is 13 residues. V gave up 5 bases and J gave up 2 bases; unmatched junction bases: 2.

About this clone: Other DNA variants within this sample encode the same CDR3. The chain joins TRBV4-1 to TRBJ1-2, with 7 bases matching TRBD1. Germline V gives CDR1 MGHRA, CDR2 YSYEKL. The CDR3 covers 14 residues. Trimming removed 3 bases from V and 4 bases from J; junction bases left unmatched: 5. CDR3 sequence: CASSQAGTAYGYTF. The CDR3 DNA sequence: TGCGCCAGCAGCCAGGCCGGGACAGCCTATGGCTACACCTTC.

This clone has only one observation. The genes are TRBV28 and TRBJ1-5, with TRBD1 matching 9 bases. CDR1 and CDR2 (germline): MDHEN, SYDVKM. The CDR3 runs to 19 residues. V shed 3 bases and J 0 bases; nucleotides not matched to a gene: 12. The CDR3 region is CASSLPLGQGSDSNQPQHF. CDR3 coding DNA: TGTGCCAGCAGTTTGCCCCTCGGACAGGGGTCAGATAGCAATCAGCCCCAGCATTTT. Using reference TRBV28 and TRBJ1-5 for the parts outside the CDR3, the full variable domain is DVKVTQSSRYLVKRTGEKVFLECVQDMDHENMFWYRQDPGLGLRLIYFSYDVKMKEKGDIPEGYSVSREKKERFSLILESASTNQTSMYLCASSLPLGQGSDSNQPQHFGDGTRLSIL.

This clone was detected once. The chain combines TRBV4-2 with TRBJ2-1, with D uncertain. Germline V gene sequence: CDR1 LGHNA, CDR2 YNFKEQ. This CDR3 has 15 amino acids. Trimming cost V 4 bases and J 7 bases, with 17 bases left between them. This chain's CDR3 is CASSPLAPSRNEQFF. The CDR3 DNA follows: TGTGCCAGCAGCCCCCTGGCCCCTAGTCGTAATGAGCAGTTCTTC.

V is TRBV4-2 and J is TRBJ2-5; TRBD2 is a possible D gene (7 bases). V lost 0 bases to trimming and J lost 5 bases, with 16 bases between them. The CDR3 runs 16 residues. Germline loops: CDR1 LGHNA, CDR2 YNFKEQ. The CDR3 DNA reads TGTGCCAGCAGCCAAGAAAGGGGGGGGAAAGGGGAGACCCAGTACTTC. Translation: CASSQERGGKGETQYF.

The chain joins TRBV27 to TRBJ1-5; possible D gene TRBD1, 6 bases. This CDR3 is built from 13 residues. CDR1 and CDR2 from the germline V gene are MNHEY and SMNVEV (reference sequence). The germline V and J ends were trimmed by 4 bases and 7 bases, with 11 bases remaining between them. CDR3 amino acids: CASSSRGQQPQHF. The CDR3 nucleotides read TGTGCCAGCAGTTCCCGAGGACAGCAGCCCCAGCATTTT.

The V gene is TRBV7-6, the J gene TRBJ1-3; D is unresolved. Trimming removed 1 base from V and 0 bases from J, with 10 bases in between. Germline-derived CDR1 and CDR2 are SGHVS and FNYEAQ. This CDR3 is built from 16 residues. In DNA, the CDR3 is TGTGCCAGCAGCTTAGGTGCAGGCAACTCTGGAAACACCATATATTTT. Its translation: CASSLGAGNSGNTIYF. The full variable domain, with the rest looked up from reference TRBV7-6 and TRBJ1-3, is GAGVSQSPRYKVTKRGQDVALRCDPISGHVSLYWYRQALGQGPEFLTYFNYEAQQDKSGLPNDRFSAERPEGSISTLTIQRTEQRDSAMYRCASSLGAGNSGNTIYFGEGSWLTVV.

CDR3 DNA: TGTGCCAGCAGTTACTCGGCGGGGGGATGGGATACGCAGTATTTT. Translation: CASSYSAGGWDTQYF. The chain joins TRBV6-5 to TRBJ2-3; TRBD2 aligns across 8 bases. This CDR3 region has 15 residues. Looked up from germline, CDR1 is MNHEY and CDR2 is SVGAGI. With V trimmed by 0 bases and J by 6 bases, 5 bases remained unmatched.

The chain recombines TRBV7-7 with TRBJ2-5, with 8 bases lining up with TRBD2. CDR1 and CDR2 (germline): SSHAT, FNYEAQ (reference sequence). The ends lost 1 base at V and 5 bases at J; junction bases unmatched: 9. The CDR3 has 16 residues. The CDR3 coding sequence is TGTGCCAGCAGCTTAGGGACGGGAGGGTTCCGGGAGACCCAGTACTTC. Translating it yields CASSLGTGGFRETQYF. Full variable domain (outside the CDR3, taken from reference TRBV7-7 and TRBJ2-5): GAGVSQSPRYKVTKRGQDVTLRCDPISSHATLYWYQQALGQGPEFLTYFNYEAQPDKSGLPSDRFSAERPEGSISTLTIQRTEQRDSAMYRCASSLGTGGFRETQYFGPGTRLLVL.

V and J are TRBV11-2 and TRBJ2-2; 9 bases align to TRBD1. Trimming cost V 0 bases and J 4 bases; bases outside gene matches: 6. Germline V gives CDR1 SGHAT, CDR2 FQNNGV. The CDR3 runs 17 residues. The CDR3 is CASSLDPGTGFTGELFF. The CDR3 coding sequence is TGTGCCAGCAGCTTAGACCCCGGGACAGGGTTCACCGGGGAGCTGTTTTTT.